This T cell receptor (beta chain) was retrieved from a study of vaccination and CD4 T cells after COVID-19. A word on this clonotype: The target antigen is unknown.

Points from the study as a whole: Within the convalescent patients, spike mono-reactivity was found in 304 of 307 vaccine-specific clones.

This CDR3 spans 12 amino acids. The V and J ends lost 8 bases and 5 bases respectively, with 9 bases between them. Germline loops: CDR1 SGHTA, CDR2 FQGNSA. The treatment denotes: approximately nine-day PBMC culture with coronavirus spike peptide pools or control peptides (ViraFEST assay). Before the COVID-19 pandemic (2011-2018), CD4+ T cells were obtained from the unexposed donor. Cultured CD4+ T-cell DNA underwent Oncomine TCR Beta short-read sequencing. TCRdb reanalysed the PCR reads using MiXCR and keeps one entry per CDR3 protein. The sample records 5,000 to 7,000 distinct CDR3 sequences, about three fifths being singletons.

This sequence was found in a human donor in good health. The J gene is TRBJ2-2, the V gene TRBV7-2; unclear D gene. Sequenced material: CD4+ T cells from blood, cultured in vitro. Written as DNA, the CDR3 is TGTGCCAGCGGAATAGGTACCGGGGAGCTGTTTTTT. It translates to CASGIGTGELFF.